These 13 T cell receptor beta chains were sequenced from one sample in a study of T-cell memory formation after mild COVID-19. TCRdb reprocessed the 5' RACE reads with MiXCR, giving one entry per CDR3 protein. The sample holds about 470,000 distinct CDR3 sequences, over 15% seen once. Sequenced: PBMCs or a T cell subset sorted from them (not recorded which). The source is an adult woman who had mild COVID-19 (a few samples of this study predate the infection). Cell type and time point are not known.

This clonotype occurred a few times. The V call is TRBV5-1, the J call TRBJ1-4; 7 nucleotides agree with TRBD1. Unmatched junction bases numbered 12, after V lost 4 bases and J lost 3 bases. Looked up from germline, CDR1 is SGHRS and CDR2 is YFSETQ. This CDR3 has 17 amino acids. The CDR3 DNA reads TGCGCCAGCAGCCTCCGGACAGGCGGGCGGGCTAATGAAAAACTGTTTTTT. It translates to CASSLRTGGRANEKLFF.

The rearrangement joins TRBV20-1 to TRBJ2-2; no reliable D call. The CDR3 has 15 residues. Germline CDR1 reads DFQATT; CDR2 reads SNEGSKA (reference sequence). The V gene lost 4 bases and the J gene lost 1 base, with 13 bases spanning the gap. This CDR3 reads CSAINGRLNTGELFF. The CDR3 nucleotides read TGCAGTGCTATCAACGGGCGGTTGAACACCGGGGAGCTGTTTTTT.

The sample holds a few counts of this clonotype. The CDR3 DNA follows: TGTGCCAGCAGAACTAGCGTGTACACCGGGGAGCTGTTTTTT. Translated: CASRTSVYTGELFF. The chain employs TRBV6-4 and TRBJ2-2; 7 positions agree with TRBD2. The CDR3 contains 14 residues. Germline V gene data show CDR1 as MRHNA and CDR2 as SNTAGT. V dropped 6 bases and J dropped 3; count of bases not matched to a gene: 4.

In this sample, this clonotype turned up a few times. The chain uses TRBV12-3 or TRBV12-4 and TRBJ1-2, with D unclear. The length of the CDR3 is 15 residues. V lost 5 bases and J 4 bases, leaving 17 bases between the germline ends. CDR3 nucleotide sequence: TGTGCCAGCAGTCCCCAGGCCAGGCCCGGCTATGGCTACACCTTC. This encodes CASSPQARPGYGYTF.

The chain has TRBV7-9 and TRBJ2-1; D might be TRBD1 or TRBD2, each matching 5 bases. The V gene's germline CDR1 is SEHNR and CDR2 FQNEAQ (reference sequence). The V gene lost 5 bases and the J gene lost 5 bases, with 19 bases spanning the gap. This CDR3 comprises 16 residues. For the CDR3, the DNA is TGTGCCAGCAGCCCAACGAGGGAGAAGGGGAACAATGAGCAGTTCTTC. Residues: CASSPTREKGNNEQFF.

The V call is TRBV27, the J call TRBJ2-1, with D possibly TRBD2 on 5 matching bases. V shed 3 bases and J shed 7 bases, with 13 bases lying between them. Germline loops: CDR1 MNHEY, CDR2 SMNVEV (reference sequence). The CDR3 totals 14 residues. This chain's CDR3 is CASSLAVSGNEQFF. CDR3 nucleotides: TGTGCCAGCAGTTTGGCCGTCTCGGGAAATGAGCAGTTCTTC.

The chain recombines TRBV7-9 with TRBJ2-3, with unresolved D. The CDR3 contains 15 residues. Trimming took 7 bases from V and 4 from J, leaving 18 bases between them. Germline CDR1 is SEHNR and CDR2 is FQNEAQ (reference sequence). CDR3 in amino acids: CASTLWRMVPDTQYF. The DNA for the CDR3 is TGTGCCAGCACTTTATGGCGGATGGTCCCAGATACGCAGTATTTT. Full variable domain (rest looked up from reference TRBV7-9 and TRBJ2-3): DTGVSQNPRHKITKRGQNVTFRCDPISEHNRLYWYRQTLGQGPEFLTYFQNEAQLEKSRLLSDRFSAERPKGSFSTLEIQRTEQGDSAMYLCASTLWRMVPDTQYFGPGTRLTVL.

This clonotype was detected many times. CDR3: CASSANQREAFF. The CDR3 region has the DNA TGTGCCAGCAGTGCGAACCAGAGGGAAGCTTTCTTT. This sequence joins TRBV6-1 and TRBJ1-1; D is unclear. Trimming stripped 4 bases from V and 8 bases from J, with 11 bases between. The V gene's germline CDR1 is MNHNS and CDR2 SASEGT. The CDR3 totals 12 residues.

J is TRBJ2-1 and V is TRBV6-5; the match to TRBD2 covers 10 bases. The CDR3 loop spans 16 amino acids. J gave up 0 bases and V 7 bases, and 6 bases lay outside the gene matches. In germline, CDR1 is MNHEY, CDR2 SVGAGI. In nucleotides, the CDR3 is TGTGCCAGCACAATTTCTAGCGGGAGCTCCTACAATGAGCAGTTCTTC. This sequence encodes CASTISSGSSYNEQFF.

There are a few counts of this clonotype. The V gene is TRBV20-1, the J gene TRBJ2-3; 7 bases match TRBD2. Germline CDR1 and CDR2: DFQATT and SNEGSKA (reference sequence). J lost 4 bases, V lost 6 bases, and 13 bases had no gene match. This CDR3 is built from 15 residues. The CDR3 region is CSALKRDGAPDTQYF. The CDR3 DNA reads TGCAGTGCCCTTAAGCGGGACGGCGCCCCAGATACGCAGTATTTT.

The chain combines TRBV5-1 with TRBJ2-1; D possibly matches TRBD1 or TRBD2 (7 bases each). CDR3 length: 15 residues. Between the trimmed V and J ends, which lost 0 bases and 6 bases, there was a span of 13 bases. Germline CDR1 SGHRS, CDR2 YFSETQ. In DNA, the CDR3 is TGCGCCAGCAGCTTGGTCCAGGGGGGGCTCAATGAGCAGTTCTTC. Residues: CASSLVQGGLNEQFF.

This chain joins TRBV20-1 and TRBJ2-1; the match to TRBD1 covers 10 bases. The germline CDR1 and CDR2 sequences are DFQATT and SNEGSKA (reference sequence). V was pared by 3 bases and J by 8 bases, with 7 bases of the junction left unmatched. This CDR3 region has 14 residues. The CDR3 loop reads CSARGTGVGDEQFF. CDR3 DNA: TGCAGTGCTAGGGGGACAGGGGTGGGAGATGAGCAGTTCTTC.

CDR3 amino acids: CASSVVGGGAGNEQFF. CDR3 DNA: TGTGCCAGCAGCGTAGTAGGCGGGGGGGCCGGGAATGAGCAGTTCTTC. The rearrangement links TRBV9 to TRBJ2-1; 9 positions match TRBD2. CDR3 size: 16 residues. The germline CDR1 and CDR2 sequences are SGDLS and YYNGEE. Losses at the gene ends were 0 bases for V and 7 bases for J; bases not matched to a gene: 8.